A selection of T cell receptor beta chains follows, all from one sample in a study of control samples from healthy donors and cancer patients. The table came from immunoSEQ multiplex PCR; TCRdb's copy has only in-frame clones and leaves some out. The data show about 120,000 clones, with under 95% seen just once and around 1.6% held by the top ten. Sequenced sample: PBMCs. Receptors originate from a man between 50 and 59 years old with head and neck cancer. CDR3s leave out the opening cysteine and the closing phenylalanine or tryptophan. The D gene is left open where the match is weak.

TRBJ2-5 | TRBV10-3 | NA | AISEGWGEETQY
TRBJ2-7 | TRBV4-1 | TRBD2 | ASSHTTSGGYEQY
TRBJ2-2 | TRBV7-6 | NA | ASTRHTDPGELF
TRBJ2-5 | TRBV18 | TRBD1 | ASSRPGGPQETQY
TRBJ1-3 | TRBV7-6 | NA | ASSLGLAGRNTIY
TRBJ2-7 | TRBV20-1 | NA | SAQEGYEQY
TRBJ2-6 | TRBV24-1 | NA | ATSDPSSGANVLT
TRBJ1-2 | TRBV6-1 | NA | ASSEALGIYGYT
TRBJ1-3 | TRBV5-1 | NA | ASSHRREGRHINGNTIY
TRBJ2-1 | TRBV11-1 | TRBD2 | ASTGGVASYNEQF
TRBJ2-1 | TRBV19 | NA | ASSIGQYNEQF
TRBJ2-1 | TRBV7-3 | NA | ASSWGLLNEQF
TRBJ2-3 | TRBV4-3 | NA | ASSPRDTSTDTQY
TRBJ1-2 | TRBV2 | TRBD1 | ASSYRGQGNYGYT
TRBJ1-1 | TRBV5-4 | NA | ASSLEGSTEAF
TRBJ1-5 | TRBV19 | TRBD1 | ASSIGRGNRGYQPQH
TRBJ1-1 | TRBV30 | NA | AWSKNFGTANTEAF
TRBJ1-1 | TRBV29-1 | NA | SVEEPMNTEAF
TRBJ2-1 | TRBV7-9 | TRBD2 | ASSLASGGYNEQF
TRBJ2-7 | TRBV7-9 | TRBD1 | ASSAQGPPYEQY
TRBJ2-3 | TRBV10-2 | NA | ASSNTDTQY
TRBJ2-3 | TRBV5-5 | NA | ASSAGIDTQY
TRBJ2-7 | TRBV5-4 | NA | ASSLEEWGNPFNEQY
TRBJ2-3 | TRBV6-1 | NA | ASSESLVGADTQY
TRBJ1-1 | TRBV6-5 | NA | ASTPAGGRNTEAF
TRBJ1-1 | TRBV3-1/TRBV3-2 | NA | ASSPGAGRVTEAF
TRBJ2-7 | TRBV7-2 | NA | ASSSQVLLNNEQY
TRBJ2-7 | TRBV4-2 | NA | ASSQEGGYYEQY
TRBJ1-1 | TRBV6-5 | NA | ASSYRGVNTEAF
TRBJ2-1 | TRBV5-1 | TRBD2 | ASSKTSGASYNEQF
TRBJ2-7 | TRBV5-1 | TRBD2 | ASSLAASGISYEQY
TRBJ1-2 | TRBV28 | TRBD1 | ASSSGQGAYGYT
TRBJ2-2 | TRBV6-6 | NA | ASSYFSNTGELF
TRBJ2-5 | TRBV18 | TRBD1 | ASSPGQGGETQY
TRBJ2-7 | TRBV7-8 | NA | ASSPARGEQY
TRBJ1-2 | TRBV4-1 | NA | ASSQDETGSYGYT
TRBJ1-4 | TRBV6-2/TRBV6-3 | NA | ASSSAGDEKLF
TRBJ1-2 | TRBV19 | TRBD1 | ASGGQGANYGYT
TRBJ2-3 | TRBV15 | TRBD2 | ATSRGLAGEDTQY
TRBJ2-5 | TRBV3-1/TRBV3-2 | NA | ASSHALSLVGETQY
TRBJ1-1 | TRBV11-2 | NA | ASSPSLRGIGTEAF
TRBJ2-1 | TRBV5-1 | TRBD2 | ASSLLERGGDEQF